This T cell receptor beta chain was sequenced in a study of shared clonotypes between healthy human individuals. At the level of the study: Contributing individuals were a couple of females and a few males aged 18 to 49. Whole-study results and caveats: Unshared clonotypes carried lower generation probabilities than those common to all four donors. Rarefaction analysis demonstrated incomplete sorted-subset sequencing notwithstanding large depth.

A few counts support this clone. The target antigen is unknown. Germline V gene sequence: CDR1 MDHEN, CDR2 SYDVKM. The CDR3 is made up of 13 amino acids. V was pared by 6 bases and J by 5 bases, with 11 bases between. Each replicate PCR on the sorted subsets used about 220 ng DNA (approximately 27,000 T cell genomes). The repertoire was sequenced with immunoSEQ multiplex PCR; TCRdb's copy has only in-frame clones and lacks some. There are roughly 2.2 million clones in the sample; approximately 95% occur only once, and approximately 0.4% lies in the top ten. This clonotype was sampled from a man between 18 and 29 years old in good health. Some clones in this sample may be carry-over from other donors' samples. V is TRBV28 and J is TRBJ1-5; D remains ambiguous. Material: naive CD4+ T cells from PBMCs. Subset here: CD45RA+ positively selected. CDR3 in amino acids: CASRPRSHQPQHF. The CDR3 DNA reads as TGTGCCAGCAGACCCAGATCTCATCAGCCCCAGCATTTT. The full variable domain, with the rest looked up from reference TRBV28 and TRBJ1-5, is DVKVTQSSRYLVKRTGEKVFLECVQDMDHENMFWYRQDPGLGLRLIYFSYDVKMKEKGDIPEGYSVSREKKERFSLILESASTNQTSMYLCASRPRSHQPQHFGDGTRLSIL.